This note documents a single TCR beta chain sequence. The entry originates in a study of T cell changes during pregnancy in multiple sclerosis. Produced via immunoSEQ multiplex PCR; TCRdb's table is partial and in-frame only. The sample lists about 44,000 clones, about 89% seen once, with roughly 1.2% in the top ten. This CDR3 comprises 15 residues. Trimming took 6 bases from V and 4 from J, leaving 15 bases between them. CDR1 is KGHSH, CDR2 LQKENI, per germline. The material sequenced was CD4+ T cells from peripheral blood mononuclear cells, taken after pregnancy. The source is a female donor with multiple sclerosis, enrolled in a pregnancy study. The chain couples TRBV18 to TRBJ2-2; possible D gene TRBD1, 6 bases. The CDR3 DNA reads TGTGCCAGCTCCGGGACACGGATCTCCACCGGGGAGCTGTTTTTT. Protein product: CASSGTRISTGELFF.